This entry is about one T cell receptor (beta chain). Participants' reported clinical history set cohort assignment. This sample was included in a study of blood T cell repertoires in COVID-19. CDR3 length: 16 residues. The V gene's germline CDR1 is ENHRY and CDR2 SYGVKD. With V trimmed by 8 bases and J by 2 bases, 9 bases remained unmatched. Profiled with immunoSEQ multiplex PCR; TCRdb holds only in-frame clones, not every one. The sample yields 300,000 to 450,000 clones, about 90% seen once. This sequence was found in a woman aged 25 to 39 who had been exposed to COVID-19. V and J are TRBV10-3 and TRBJ2-3; 11 bases agree with TRBD1. The source material was PBMCs or T cells enriched from blood (not recorded which). The CDR3: CAIAGQGVITTDTQYF. The CDR3 nucleotides are TGTGCCATCGCGGGACAGGGGGTAATTACCACAGATACGCAGTATTTT.